A selection of T cell receptor beta chains follows, all from one sample in a study of STAT5B mutations in CD4+ large granular lymphocyte leukemia. Data came from immunoSEQ multiplex PCR; TCRdb stores just in-frame clones and leaves some out. The table includes about 32,000 clones, roughly 80% detected once. Input material: CD4+ T cells from blood buffy coats. These receptors were taken from a human donor in good health. Each CDR3 is given with its conserved first and last residue. D genes are given only for firm matches. Not every row has a clone size; where given, it reads once, few, many or a size class.

CDR3 DNA | CDR3 protein | V gene | clone size | J gene | D gene
TGCGCCAGCAGCTTGGCGGGACAGGGCCTTGGTGACTACACCTTC | CASSLAGQGLGDYTF | TRBV5-1 | . | TRBJ1-2 | TRBD1
TGTGCCAGCAGCCCGCGGGGGCCGGGAGAGACCCAGTACTTC | CASSPRGPGETQYF | TRBV11-2 | . | TRBJ2-5 | .
TGTGCCAGCAGCGTCTCCCCCCAGGGCGGGAAAAAGTTCTTC | CASSVSPQGGKKFF | TRBV9 | . | TRBJ2-1 | .
TGTGCCAGCAGGGACAGGGACTCTGGGGCCAACGTCCTGACTTTC | CASRDRDSGANVLTF | TRBV4-2 | . | TRBJ2-6 | TRBD1
TGTGCCAGCAGTGCCAGGCGGGACAGGGGTGCAGATACGCAGTATTTT | CASSARRDRGADTQYF | TRBV6-1 | once | TRBJ2-3 | TRBD1
TGTGCCAGCAGCCAAGGAGGATATAATGAAAAACTGTTTTTT | CASSQGGYNEKLFF | TRBV14 | . | TRBJ1-4 | .
TGTGCCAGCAGCCTAGCTGGAGGGGCGAACACCGGGGAGCTGTTTTTT | CASSLAGGANTGELFF | TRBV4-2 | . | TRBJ2-2 | .
TGTGCCAGCAGTCCCGGGTCGGGCTATGGCTACACCTTC | CASSPGSGYGYTF | TRBV28 | . | TRBJ1-2 | .
TGCGCCAGCAGCCAGCAGGGATATCGCACAGATACGCAGTATTTT | CASSQQGYRTDTQYF | TRBV4-3 | . | TRBJ2-3 | .
TGTGCCAGCAGCTTCTATACAGACAGCGGGAGACAGTACTTC | CASSFYTDSGRQYF | TRBV5-4 | . | TRBJ2-7 | TRBD2
TGTGCCAGCTCACCCGCCTCGGACGCTGAAGCTTTCTTT | CASSPASDAEAFF | TRBV18 | few | TRBJ1-1 | .
TGCGCCAGCAATTTAGCGGGAGCGGGGACCCAGTACTTC | CASNLAGAGTQYF | TRBV10-2 | once | TRBJ2-5 | TRBD2
TGTGCCAGTAGTATATTTGGGCTCGGCACCTACAATGAGCAGTTCTTC | CASSIFGLGTYNEQFF | TRBV19 | . | TRBJ2-1 | .